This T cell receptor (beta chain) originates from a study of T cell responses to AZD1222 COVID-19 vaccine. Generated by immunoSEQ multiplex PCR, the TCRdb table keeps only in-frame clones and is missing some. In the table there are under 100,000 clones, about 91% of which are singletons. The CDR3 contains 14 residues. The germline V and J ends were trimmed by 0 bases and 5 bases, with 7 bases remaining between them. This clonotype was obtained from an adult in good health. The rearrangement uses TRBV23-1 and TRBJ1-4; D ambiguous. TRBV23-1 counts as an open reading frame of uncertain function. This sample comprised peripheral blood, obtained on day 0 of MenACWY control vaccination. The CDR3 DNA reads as TGCGCCAGCAGTCAATCGCTTACAAATGAAAAACTGTTTTTT. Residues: CASSQSLTNEKLFF.